The present T cell receptor (beta chain) was sequenced within a study of T cell responses to AZD1222 COVID-19 vaccine. Study-level results: The study reported that nearly half of spike-specific TCRs target unmutated variant regions. Seropositive AZD1222 recipients at baseline numbered only 6 or 7. A mostly white British donor set with more females was recruited, and clonal diversity was possibly underestimated. The CD4 TCRs associated with vaccination extended across spike and predominated at 160-218 and 743-854.

Data came from immunoSEQ multiplex PCR; TCRdb stores just in-frame clones and leaves some out. Of 65,000 to 80,000 clones listed, around 87% were seen once; the top ten hold 24%. As concerns this clone: Antigen unknown.

The TCR comes from an adult in good health. The material was peripheral blood, obtained on day 0 of AZD1222 vaccination.

CDR3 residues: CASSISWVSTEAFF. DNA for the CDR3: TGTGCCAGCAGCATTAGCTGGGTTAGCACTGAAGCTTTCTTT. This chain uses TRBV7-3 with TRBJ1-1, with unresolved D. The length of the CDR3 is 14 residues. The germline V gene encodes CDR1 SGHTA and CDR2 FQGTGA. The ends were cut back, 5 bases at V and 4 bases at J, with 14 bases in the middle.